This T cell receptor (beta chain) stems from a study of metastatic and nonmetastatic thyroid tumors. MiXCR was used by TCRdb to re-call the PCR reads. The table includes over 40,000 clones, more than 9.5% detected once. Patients had received no treatment of any kind before thyroid surgery. Study-level findings and limits: Versus benign nodules, malignant thyroid tumors reportedly had significantly higher TCR beta diversity, in blood and tumor.

The CDR3 totals 14 residues. CDR1 is SGHNT and CDR2 is YYREEE in the germline V gene (reference sequence). V lost 3 bases to trimming and J lost 8 bases; unmatched junction nucleotides: 7. This clone has a handful of counts. Its antigen is unidentified. A much larger clonotype is one base distant, so this may be a read error. The source is a female donor with papillary thyroid cancer or a benign thyroid nodule (not recorded which). Some clones in this sample may be carry-over from other donors' samples. Sequenced material: blood. This sequence joins TRBV5-4 and TRBJ1-4; 7 positions agree with TRBD1. The CDR3 region is CASSSSGGGEKLFF. The CDR3 bases are TGTGCCAGCAGCTCTTCAGGGGGGGGAGAAAAACTGTTTTTT.